The entry that follows covers one TCR beta chain sequence. As yet, its antigen is unknown. Germline V gene data show CDR1 as MNHEY and CDR2 as SMNVEV (reference sequence). V lost 4 bases and J lost 8; bases outside the gene matches: 10. This CDR3 contains 14 residues. This entry is derived from a study of cytomegalovirus exposure and HLA in healthy donors. About the study: Within an early data release were about 85 million unique TCRs drawn from HLA-typed donors.

The PCR made use of 60 Vbeta and 13 Jbeta primers. Original data processing: Later work found 74 million or so unique TCR beta chains, with about 10 million shared. TCRdb keeps only in-frame clones here, not all; method: immunoSEQ multiplex PCR. V, J and clone size were drawn from that table, and D and trimming were deduced from the DNA. The sample includes 70,000 to 80,000 clones. Broader study findings: The authors considered a cluster of highly shared sequence variants likely to be a sequencing artifact. According to a later analysis, most TCR beta chains associated with CMV appeared HLA-restricted.

Sequenced material: PBMCs. The gene calls are TRBV27 and TRBJ2-5, with 7 bases identical to TRBD2. This sequence originates from a middle-aged man in good health and CMV-seronegative. CDR3 DNA sequence: TGTGCCAGCAGTTCCCGCACGGGGGGAAAAACCCAGTACTTC. Translation gives CASSSRTGGKTQYF.